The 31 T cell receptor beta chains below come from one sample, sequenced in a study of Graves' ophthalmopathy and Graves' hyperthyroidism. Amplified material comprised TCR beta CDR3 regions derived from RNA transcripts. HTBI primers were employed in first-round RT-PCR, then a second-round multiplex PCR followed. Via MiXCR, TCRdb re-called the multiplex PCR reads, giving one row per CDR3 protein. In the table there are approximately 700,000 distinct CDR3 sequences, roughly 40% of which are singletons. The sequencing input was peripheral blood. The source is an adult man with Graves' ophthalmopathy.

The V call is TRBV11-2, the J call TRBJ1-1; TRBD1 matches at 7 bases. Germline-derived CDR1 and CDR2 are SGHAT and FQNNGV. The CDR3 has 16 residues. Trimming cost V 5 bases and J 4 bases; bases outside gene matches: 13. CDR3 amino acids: CASSPGMGRGITEAFF. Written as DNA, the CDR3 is TGTGCCAGCAGCCCAGGCATGGGCAGGGGGATCACTGAAGCTTTCTTT.

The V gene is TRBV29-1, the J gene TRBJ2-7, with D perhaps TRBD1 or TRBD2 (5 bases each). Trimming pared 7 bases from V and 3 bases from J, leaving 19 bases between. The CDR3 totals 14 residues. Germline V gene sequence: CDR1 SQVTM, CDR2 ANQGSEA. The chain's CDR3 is CSAEEGLLGYEQYF. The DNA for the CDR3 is TGCAGCGCCGAAGAGGGGCTGCTAGGCTACGAGCAGTACTTC.

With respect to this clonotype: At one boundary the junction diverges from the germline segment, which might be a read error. CDR3 loop: CAGSLDNRGFSGANVLTF. As DNA, the CDR3 is TGTGCCGGCAGCTTAGATAATAGAGGTTTCTCTGGGGCCAACGTCCTGACTTTC. The chain combines TRBV7-9 with TRBJ2-6; D ambiguous. This CDR3 is 18 amino acids long. CDR1 and CDR2 (germline): SEHNR, FQNEAQ (reference sequence).

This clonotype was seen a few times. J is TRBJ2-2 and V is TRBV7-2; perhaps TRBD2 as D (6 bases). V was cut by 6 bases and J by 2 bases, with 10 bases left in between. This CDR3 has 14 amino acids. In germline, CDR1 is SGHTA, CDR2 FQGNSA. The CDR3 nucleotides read TGTGCCAGCAGGAAAGCGGGTAACACCGGGGAGCTGTTTTTT. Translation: CASRKAGNTGELFF.

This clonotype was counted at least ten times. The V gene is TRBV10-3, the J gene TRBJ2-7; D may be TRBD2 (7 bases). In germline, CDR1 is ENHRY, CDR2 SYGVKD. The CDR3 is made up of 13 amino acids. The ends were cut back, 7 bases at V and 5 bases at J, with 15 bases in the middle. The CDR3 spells CAITEGGKDEQYF. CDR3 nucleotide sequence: TGTGCCATCACCGAGGGGGGGAAGGACGAGCAGTACTTC.

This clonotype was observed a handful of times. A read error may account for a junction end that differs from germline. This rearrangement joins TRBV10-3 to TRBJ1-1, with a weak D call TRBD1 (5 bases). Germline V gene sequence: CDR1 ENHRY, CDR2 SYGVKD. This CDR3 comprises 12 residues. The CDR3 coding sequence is TGTGCCAGCAGTCGCGGGGACGGAGAAGCTTTCTTT. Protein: CASSRGDGEAFF.

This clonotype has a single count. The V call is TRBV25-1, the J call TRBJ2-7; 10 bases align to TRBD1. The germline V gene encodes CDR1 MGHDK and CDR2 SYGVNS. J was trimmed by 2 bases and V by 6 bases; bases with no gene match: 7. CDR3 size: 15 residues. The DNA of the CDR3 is TGTGCCAGCAGCTCCCCCGGGACAGGGGCCTACGAGCAGTACTTC. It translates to CASSSPGTGAYEQYF.

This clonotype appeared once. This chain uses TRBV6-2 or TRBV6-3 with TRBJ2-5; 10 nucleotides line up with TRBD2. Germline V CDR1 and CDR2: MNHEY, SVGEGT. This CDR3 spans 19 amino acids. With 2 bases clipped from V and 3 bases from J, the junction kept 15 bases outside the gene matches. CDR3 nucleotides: TGTGCCAGCAGTTACCGGGAAGGGCTGGCTAGCGGGGGAGAAGAGACCCAGTACTTC. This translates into CASSYREGLASGGEETQYF.

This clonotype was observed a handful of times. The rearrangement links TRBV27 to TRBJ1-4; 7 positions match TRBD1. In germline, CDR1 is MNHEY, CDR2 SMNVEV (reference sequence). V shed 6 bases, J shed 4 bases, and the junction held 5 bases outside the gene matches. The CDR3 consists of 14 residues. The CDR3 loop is CASRPTGNNEKLFF. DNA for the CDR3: TGTGCCAGCAGACCGACAGGGAATAATGAAAAACTGTTTTTT.

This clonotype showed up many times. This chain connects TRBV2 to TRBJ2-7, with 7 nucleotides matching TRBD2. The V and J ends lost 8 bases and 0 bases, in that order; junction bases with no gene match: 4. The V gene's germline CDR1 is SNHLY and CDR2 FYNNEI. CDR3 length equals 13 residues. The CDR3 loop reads CASGGGSSYEQYF. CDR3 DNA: TGTGCCAGCGGGGGGGGAAGCTCCTACGAGCAGTACTTC.

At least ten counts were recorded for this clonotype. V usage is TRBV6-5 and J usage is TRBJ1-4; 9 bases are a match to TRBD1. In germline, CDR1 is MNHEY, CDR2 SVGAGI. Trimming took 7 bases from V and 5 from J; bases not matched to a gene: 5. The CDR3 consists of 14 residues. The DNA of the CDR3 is TGTGCCAGCATGGACAGGGGTGGGAATGAAAAACTGTTTTTT. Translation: CASMDRGGNEKLFF.

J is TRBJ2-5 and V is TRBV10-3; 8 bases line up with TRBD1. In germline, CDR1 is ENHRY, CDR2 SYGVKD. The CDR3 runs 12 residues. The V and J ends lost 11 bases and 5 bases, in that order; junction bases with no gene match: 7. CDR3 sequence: CAVRTGWETQYF. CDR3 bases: TGTGCCGTAAGGACAGGGTGGGAGACCCAGTACTTC.

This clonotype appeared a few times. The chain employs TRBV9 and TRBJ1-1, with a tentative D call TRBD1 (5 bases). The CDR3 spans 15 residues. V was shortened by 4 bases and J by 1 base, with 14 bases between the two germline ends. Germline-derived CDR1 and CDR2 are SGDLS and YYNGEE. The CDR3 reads CASSPVGGGNTEAFF. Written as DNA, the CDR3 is TGTGCCAGCAGCCCCGTGGGCGGGGGGAACACTGAAGCTTTCTTT.

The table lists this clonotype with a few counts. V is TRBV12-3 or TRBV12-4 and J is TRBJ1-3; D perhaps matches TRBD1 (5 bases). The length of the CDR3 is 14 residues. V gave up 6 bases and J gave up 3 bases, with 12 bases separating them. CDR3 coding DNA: TGTGCCAGCAGCCGTACGGGGCGTGGAAACACCATATATTTT. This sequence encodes CASSRTGRGNTIYF.

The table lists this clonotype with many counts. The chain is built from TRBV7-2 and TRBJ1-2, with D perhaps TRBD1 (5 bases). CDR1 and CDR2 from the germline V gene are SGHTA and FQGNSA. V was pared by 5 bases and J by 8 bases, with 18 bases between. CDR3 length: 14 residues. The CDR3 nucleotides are TGTGCCAGCAGCAGTGGCTGGTTGGGGGACGGCTACACCTTC. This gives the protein CASSSGWLGDGYTF.

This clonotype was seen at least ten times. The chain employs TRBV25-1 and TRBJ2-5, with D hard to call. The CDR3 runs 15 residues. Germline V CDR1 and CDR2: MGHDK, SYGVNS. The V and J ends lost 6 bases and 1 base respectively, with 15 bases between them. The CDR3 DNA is TGTGCCAGCAGCGCACGAAGTCCAATCCAAGAGACCCAGTACTTC. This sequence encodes CASSARSPIQETQYF.

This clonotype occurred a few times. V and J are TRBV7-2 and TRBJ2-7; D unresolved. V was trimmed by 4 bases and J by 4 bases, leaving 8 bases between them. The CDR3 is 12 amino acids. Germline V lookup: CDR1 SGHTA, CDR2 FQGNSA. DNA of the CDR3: TGTGCCAGCAGCTCCCTGCGATACGAGCAGTACTTC. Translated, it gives CASSSLRYEQYF.

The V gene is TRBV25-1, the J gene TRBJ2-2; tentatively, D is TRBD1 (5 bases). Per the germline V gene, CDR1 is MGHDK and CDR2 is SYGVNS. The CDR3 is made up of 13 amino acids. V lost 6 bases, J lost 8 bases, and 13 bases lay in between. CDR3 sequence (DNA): TGTGCCAGCAGCACCAACAGACAGGGGGAGCTGTTTTTT. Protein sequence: CASSTNRQGELFF.

This CDR3 reads CSVGTGGLSNQPQHF. The CDR3 bases are TGCAGCGTTGGGACAGGGGGCTTGAGCAATCAGCCCCAGCATTTT. The rearrangement uses TRBV29-1 and TRBJ1-5; TRBD1 agrees at 11 bases. Germline CDR1 and CDR2: SQVTM and ANQGSEA. After removal of 4 bases from V and 1 base from J, the junction contained 3 bases not matched to a gene. CDR3 length: 15 residues. Full variable domain (outside the CDR3, taken from reference TRBV29-1 and TRBJ1-5): SAVISQKPSRDICQRGTSLTIQCQVDSQVTMMFWYRQQPGQSLTLIATANQGSEATYESGFVIDKFPISRPNLTFSTLTVSNMSPEDSSIYLCSVGTGGLSNQPQHFGDGTRLSIL.

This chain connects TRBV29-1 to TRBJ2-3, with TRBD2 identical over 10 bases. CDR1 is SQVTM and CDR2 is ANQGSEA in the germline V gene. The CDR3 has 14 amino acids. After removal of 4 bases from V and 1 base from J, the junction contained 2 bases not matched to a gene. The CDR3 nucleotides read TGCAGCGTTGCCGGGACTAGCGGCACAGATACGCAGTATTTT. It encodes CSVAGTSGTDTQYF.

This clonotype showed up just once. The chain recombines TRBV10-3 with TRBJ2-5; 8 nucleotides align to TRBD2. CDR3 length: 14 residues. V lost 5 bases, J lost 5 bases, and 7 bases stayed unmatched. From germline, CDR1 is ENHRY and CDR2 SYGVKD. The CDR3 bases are TGTGCCATCAGTTTTGGAGCGGGAGTGGAGACCCAGTACTTC. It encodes CAISFGAGVETQYF.

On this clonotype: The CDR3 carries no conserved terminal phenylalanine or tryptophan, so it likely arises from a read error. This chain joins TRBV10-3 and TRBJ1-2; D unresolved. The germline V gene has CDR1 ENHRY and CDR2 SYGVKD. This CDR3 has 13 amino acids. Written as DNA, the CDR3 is TGTGCCAGCAGTCCGGGCCCCAACTATGGCTACACCTCC. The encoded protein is CASSPGPNYGYTS.

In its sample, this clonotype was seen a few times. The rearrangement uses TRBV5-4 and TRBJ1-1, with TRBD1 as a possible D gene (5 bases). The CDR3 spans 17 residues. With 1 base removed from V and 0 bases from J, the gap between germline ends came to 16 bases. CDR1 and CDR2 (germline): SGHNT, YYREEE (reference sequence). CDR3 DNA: TGTGCCAGCAGCTTGCCCCAGGGCGGAACGATGAACACTGAAGCTTTCTTT. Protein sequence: CASSLPQGGTMNTEAFF.

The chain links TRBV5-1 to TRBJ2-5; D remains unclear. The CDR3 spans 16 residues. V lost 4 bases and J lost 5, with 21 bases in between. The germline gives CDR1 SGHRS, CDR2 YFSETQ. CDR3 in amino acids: CASSLNPPRRRETQYF. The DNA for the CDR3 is TGCGCCAGCAGCCTAAACCCGCCCCGGCGTAGGGAGACCCAGTACTTC.

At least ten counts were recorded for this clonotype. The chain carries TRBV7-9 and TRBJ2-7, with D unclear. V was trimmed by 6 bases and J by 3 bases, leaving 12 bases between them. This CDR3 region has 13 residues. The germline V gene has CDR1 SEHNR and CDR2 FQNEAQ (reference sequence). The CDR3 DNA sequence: TGTGCCAGCAGTGGGCCGAAAAGCTACGAGCAGTACTTC. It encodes CASSGPKSYEQYF.

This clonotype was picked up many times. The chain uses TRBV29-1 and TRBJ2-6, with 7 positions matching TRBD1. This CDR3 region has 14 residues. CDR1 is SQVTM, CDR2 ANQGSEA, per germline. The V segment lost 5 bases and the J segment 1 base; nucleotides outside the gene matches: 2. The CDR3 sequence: CSVLTGSGANVLTF. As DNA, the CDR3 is TGCAGCGTTTTGACAGGGTCTGGGGCCAACGTCCTGACTTTC.

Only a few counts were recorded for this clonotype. The CDR3 reads CASRLMGGAYEQYF. DNA of the CDR3: TGTGCCAGCAGGCTCATGGGGGGGGCCTACGAGCAGTACTTC. The V gene is TRBV6-1, the J gene TRBJ2-7, with TRBD2 matching 7 bases. The CDR3 loop spans 14 amino acids. Germline loops: CDR1 MNHNS, CDR2 SASEGT. The junction had 7 bases not matched to a gene; V was cut back by 6 bases and J by 2 bases.

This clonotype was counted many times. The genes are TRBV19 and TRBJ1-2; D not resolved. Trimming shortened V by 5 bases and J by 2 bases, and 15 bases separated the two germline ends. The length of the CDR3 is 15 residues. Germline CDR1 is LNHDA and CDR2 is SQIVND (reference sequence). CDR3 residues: CASSLRQTVNYGYTF. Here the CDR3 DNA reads TGTGCCAGTAGTCTCCGACAAACCGTCAACTATGGCTACACCTTC.

CDR3 DNA sequence: TGTGCCAGCAGACCTCGCCTAGCGGGAGCCTACGAGCAGTACTTC. Amino acid sequence: CASRPRLAGAYEQYF. The rearrangement joins TRBV5-6 to TRBJ2-7, with 10 bases that match TRBD2. The junction had 7 bases not matched to a gene; V was cut back by 5 bases and J by 2 bases. The CDR3 spans 15 residues. Germline V gene sequence: CDR1 SGHDT, CDR2 YYEEEE.

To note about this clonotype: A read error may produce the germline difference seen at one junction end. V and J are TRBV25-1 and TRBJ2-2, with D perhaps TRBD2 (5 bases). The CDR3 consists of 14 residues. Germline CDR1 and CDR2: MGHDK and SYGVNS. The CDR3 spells CASSDRLGTGEPFF. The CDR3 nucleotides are TGTGCCAGCAGTGATAGGCTGGGAACCGGGGAGCCGTTTTTT. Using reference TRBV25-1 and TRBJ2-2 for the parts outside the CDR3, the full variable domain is EADIYQTPRYLVIGTGKKITLECSQTMGHDKMYWYQQDPGMELHLIHYSYGVNSTEKGDLSSESTVSRIRTEHFPLTLESARPSHTSQYLCASSDRLGTGEPFFGEGSRLTVL.

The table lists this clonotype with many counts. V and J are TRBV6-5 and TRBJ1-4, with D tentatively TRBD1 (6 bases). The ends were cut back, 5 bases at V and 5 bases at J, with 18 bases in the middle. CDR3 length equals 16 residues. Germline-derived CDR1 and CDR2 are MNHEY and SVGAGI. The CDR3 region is CASSALPRQENEKLFF. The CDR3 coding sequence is TGTGCCAGCAGTGCCCTGCCCAGACAGGAGAATGAAAAACTGTTTTTT.